This T cell receptor (beta chain) was identified in a study of T cells in localized non-small cell lung cancer. Germline V gene data show CDR1 as SGHNT and CDR2 as YENEEA. V shed 4 bases and J shed 0 bases, with 13 bases lying between them. The length of the CDR3 is 16 residues. Only a few counts were recorded for this clone. Produced via immunoSEQ multiplex PCR; TCRdb's table is partial and in-frame only. The table records about 1,900 clones, roughly a quarter of them present only once. This receptor was obtained from a female donor at least 60 years old with stage I lung adenocarcinoma. Sequenced here: normal lung tissue next to the tumor, sampled before any cancer treatment. The chain links TRBV11-3 to TRBJ1-3; maybe TRBD1 (6 bases). The CDR3 here is CASSWATGPSGNTIYF. The CDR3 DNA reads as TGTGCCAGCAGCTGGGCGACAGGACCCTCTGGAAACACCATATATTTT.